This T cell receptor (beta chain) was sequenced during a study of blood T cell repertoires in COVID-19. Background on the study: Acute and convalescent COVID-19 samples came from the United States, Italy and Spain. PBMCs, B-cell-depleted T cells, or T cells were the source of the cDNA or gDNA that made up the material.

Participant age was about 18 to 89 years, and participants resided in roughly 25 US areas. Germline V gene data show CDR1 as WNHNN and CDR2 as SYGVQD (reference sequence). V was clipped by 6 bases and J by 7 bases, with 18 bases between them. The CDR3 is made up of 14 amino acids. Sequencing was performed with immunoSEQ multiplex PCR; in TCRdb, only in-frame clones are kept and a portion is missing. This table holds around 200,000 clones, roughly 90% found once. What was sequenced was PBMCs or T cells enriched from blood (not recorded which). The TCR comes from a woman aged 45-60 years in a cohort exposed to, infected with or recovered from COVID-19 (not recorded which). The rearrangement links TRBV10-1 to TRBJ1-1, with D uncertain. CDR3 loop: CASRNQNRDLEAFF. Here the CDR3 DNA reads TGCGCCAGCAGGAACCAAAACAGAGATCTTGAAGCTTTCTTT.